This is a list of T cell receptor beta chains from one sample in a study of blood T cell repertoires in COVID-19. Profiling relied on immunoSEQ multiplex PCR, and the TCRdb table lists in-frame clones only, not all of them. The data show 110,000 to 150,000 clones, roughly 88% seen once. Sequences were obtained from PBMCs or T cells enriched from blood (not recorded which). The source of these receptors is a man between 45 and 60 years old who had recovered from COVID-19. The CDR3 runs from the conserved cysteine through the conserved F or W. The D gene is left open where the match is weak. A clone size is listed for some rows: how often the clone was seen (once, few, many), or a class if it is expanded.

D gene: NA; V gene: TRBV19; clone size: few; J gene: TRBJ2-2; CDR3 protein: CASTTGYYTGELFF; CDR3 DNA: TGTGCCAGTACCACCGGGTACTACACCGGGGAGCTGTTTTTT
D gene: NA; V gene: TRBV9; clone size: NA; J gene: TRBJ1-1; CDR3 protein: CASSPTAVSTEAFF; CDR3 DNA: TGTGCCAGCAGCCCTACAGCCGTTTCAACTGAAGCTTTCTTT
D gene: NA; V gene: TRBV11-3; clone size: NA; J gene: TRBJ2-2; CDR3 protein: CASSPFRGRNTGELFF; CDR3 DNA: TGTGCCAGCAGCCCCTTTAGGGGGAGAAACACCGGGGAGCTGTTTTTT
D gene: TRBD1; V gene: TRBV27; clone size: NA; J gene: TRBJ1-2; CDR3 protein: CASSLQGASGYTF; CDR3 DNA: TGTGCCAGCAGTTTACAGGGGGCTAGTGGCTACACCTTC
D gene: NA; V gene: TRBV28; clone size: NA; J gene: TRBJ2-1; CDR3 protein: CASSFEQIYNNEQFF; CDR3 DNA: TGTGCCAGCAGTTTCGAACAAATATATAACAATGAGCAGTTCTTC
D gene: NA; V gene: TRBV5-1; clone size: NA; J gene: TRBJ1-6; CDR3 protein: CASSTGHEVGSPLHF; CDR3 DNA: TGCGCCAGCAGCACGGGACACGAGGTCGGTTCACCCCTCCACTTT
D gene: NA; V gene: TRBV2; clone size: NA; J gene: TRBJ1-2; CDR3 protein: CASREGGYTF; CDR3 DNA: TGTGCCAGCAGGGAGGGTGGCTACACCTTC
D gene: NA; V gene: TRBV7-9; clone size: NA; J gene: TRBJ1-2; CDR3 protein: CASSALARSPLFNYGYTF; CDR3 DNA: TGTGCCAGCAGCGCTCTTGCCCGTTCCCCACTTTTTAACTATGGCTACACCTTC
D gene: TRBD2; V gene: TRBV7-3; clone size: NA; J gene: TRBJ2-6; CDR3 protein: CASSLMGGRSTGANVLTF; CDR3 DNA: TGTGCCAGCAGCTTAATGGGAGGGCGTTCGACTGGGGCCAACGTCCTGACTTTC
D gene: NA; V gene: TRBV24-1; clone size: NA; J gene: TRBJ1-5; CDR3 protein: CATGKGGEYGQPQHF; CDR3 DNA: TGTGCCACCGGCAAGGGCGGGGAATACGGTCAGCCCCAGCATTTT
D gene: TRBD2; V gene: TRBV7-6; clone size: NA; J gene: TRBJ2-1; CDR3 protein: CASSLLAGVYNEQFF; CDR3 DNA: TGTGCCAGCAGCTTACTAGCGGGAGTCTACAATGAGCAGTTCTTC
D gene: TRBD1; V gene: TRBV5-1; clone size: NA; J gene: TRBJ1-6; CDR3 protein: CASSRSTGGVGSPLHF; CDR3 DNA: TGCGCCAGCAGCCGAAGTACAGGGGGCGTAGGCTCACCCCTCCACTTT
D gene: NA; V gene: TRBV4-1; clone size: NA; J gene: TRBJ2-7; CDR3 protein: CASSQGGQGTYEQYF; CDR3 DNA: TGCGCCAGCAGCCAGGGCGGCCAGGGAACCTACGAGCAGTACTTC
D gene: TRBD2; V gene: TRBV7-3; clone size: NA; J gene: TRBJ2-7; CDR3 protein: CASSLSLAAPYEQYF; CDR3 DNA: TGTGCCAGCAGCTTAAGTCTAGCGGCACCCTACGAGCAGTACTTC
D gene: TRBD2; V gene: TRBV30; clone size: once; J gene: TRBJ2-3; CDR3 protein: CARSGGDSSTDTQYF; CDR3 DNA: TGTGCCCGTAGCGGGGGGGACTCTAGCACAGATACGCAGTATTTT
D gene: NA; V gene: TRBV6-2/TRBV6-3; clone size: NA; J gene: TRBJ1-5; CDR3 protein: CASSSGIPQHF; CDR3 DNA: TGTGCCAGCAGTTCAGGGATACCCCAGCATTTT
D gene: NA; V gene: TRBV5-1; clone size: few; J gene: TRBJ1-3; CDR3 protein: CASRIGWAPQNTIYF; CDR3 DNA: TGCGCCAGCAGGATAGGCTGGGCCCCGCAAAACACCATATATTTT
D gene: NA; V gene: TRBV2; clone size: NA; J gene: TRBJ1-2; CDR3 protein: CASTRGQDYGYTF; CDR3 DNA: TGTGCCAGCACCCGGGGTCAGGACTATGGCTACACCTTC
D gene: NA; V gene: TRBV19; clone size: few; J gene: TRBJ1-5; CDR3 protein: CASSIQTLQPQHF; CDR3 DNA: TGTGCCAGCTCCATCCAGACACTTCAGCCCCAGCATTTT
D gene: NA; V gene: TRBV18; clone size: NA; J gene: TRBJ1-2; CDR3 protein: CASSSQGQGGYTF; CDR3 DNA: TGTGCCAGCTCATCCCAGGGGCAGGGAGGCTACACCTTC
D gene: TRBD1; V gene: TRBV7-3; clone size: NA; J gene: TRBJ1-5; CDR3 protein: CASSLTYFGTGLYSNQPQHF; CDR3 DNA: TGTGCCAGCAGCTTAACGTATTTCGGGACAGGGCTATATAGCAATCAGCCCCAGCATTTT
D gene: TRBD1; V gene: TRBV18; clone size: NA; J gene: TRBJ1-6; CDR3 protein: CASSPPGQNANSPLHF; CDR3 DNA: TGTGCCAGCTCACCGCCGGGACAGAATGCGAATTCACCCCTCCACTTT
D gene: TRBD2; V gene: TRBV5-4; clone size: NA; J gene: TRBJ2-3; CDR3 protein: CASSGPTSGRSTDTQYF; CDR3 DNA: TGTGCCAGCAGCGGACCGACTAGCGGGAGAAGCACAGATACGCAGTATTTT
D gene: NA; V gene: TRBV2; clone size: NA; J gene: TRBJ1-5; CDR3 protein: CASNRDSNQPQHF; CDR3 DNA: TGTGCCAGTAACAGGGATAGCAATCAGCCCCAGCATTTT
D gene: TRBD2; V gene: TRBV6-2/TRBV6-3; clone size: once; J gene: TRBJ2-3; CDR3 protein: CASSYRGTSGSTDTQYF; CDR3 DNA: TGTGCCAGCAGTTACCGCGGGACTAGCGGCAGTACAGATACGCAGTATTTT
D gene: NA; V gene: TRBV6-1; clone size: NA; J gene: TRBJ1-1; CDR3 protein: CASSEYSRSTEAFF; CDR3 DNA: TGTGCCAGCAGTGAATATTCAAGGAGCACTGAAGCTTTCTTT
D gene: NA; V gene: TRBV6-6; clone size: NA; J gene: TRBJ1-2; CDR3 protein: CASSPQGSRGYTF; CDR3 DNA: TGTGCCAGCAGCCCACAGGGCTCTCGTGGCTACACCTTC
D gene: NA; V gene: TRBV28; clone size: NA; J gene: TRBJ1-1; CDR3 protein: CASSLGFGRDPEAFF; CDR3 DNA: TGTGCCAGCAGTTTGGGTTTTGGTCGGGATCCTGAAGCTTTCTTT
D gene: TRBD2; V gene: TRBV30; clone size: NA; J gene: TRBJ2-7; CDR3 protein: CAWTSTRTSGGPYEQYF; CDR3 DNA: TGTGCCTGGACTAGTACCCGGACTAGCGGGGGTCCCTACGAGCAGTACTTC
D gene: NA; V gene: TRBV11-2; clone size: NA; J gene: TRBJ1-2; CDR3 protein: CASSFGAGGYTF; CDR3 DNA: TGTGCCAGCAGCTTTGGCGCAGGGGGCTACACCTTC
D gene: NA; V gene: TRBV4-2; clone size: NA; J gene: TRBJ1-2; CDR3 protein: CASSQDRGRVYGYTF; CDR3 DNA: TGTGCCAGCAGCCAAGATCGGGGAAGGGTATATGGCTACACCTTC
D gene: NA; V gene: TRBV19; clone size: NA; J gene: TRBJ1-5; CDR3 protein: CASSPVERGLSNQPQHF; CDR3 DNA: TGTGCCAGTAGTCCCGTAGAACGGGGATTAAGCAATCAGCCCCAGCATTTT
D gene: TRBD2; V gene: TRBV2; clone size: NA; J gene: TRBJ2-7; CDR3 protein: CASSGSGTTSEQYF; CDR3 DNA: TGTGCCAGCAGTGGAAGCGGGACTACAAGCGAGCAGTACTTC
D gene: NA; V gene: TRBV5-1; clone size: NA; J gene: TRBJ2-2; CDR3 protein: CASSPVAPRGTGELFF; CDR3 DNA: TGCGCCAGCAGCCCGGTGGCCCCCAGGGGCACCGGGGAGCTGTTTTTT
D gene: NA; V gene: TRBV4-3; clone size: few; J gene: TRBJ1-4; CDR3 protein: CASSLQDFEKLFF; CDR3 DNA: TGCGCCAGCAGCCTCCAGGATTTCGAAAAACTGTTTTTT
D gene: NA; V gene: TRBV28; clone size: few; J gene: TRBJ1-1; CDR3 protein: CASERRDTEAFF; CDR3 DNA: TGTGCCAGCGAGCGGCGGGACACTGAAGCTTTCTTT
D gene: TRBD2; V gene: TRBV7-3; clone size: NA; J gene: TRBJ2-1; CDR3 protein: CASSSTSAQWNEQFF; CDR3 DNA: TGTGCCAGCAGCTCCACTAGCGCCCAGTGGAATGAGCAGTTCTTC
D gene: NA; V gene: TRBV6-5; clone size: NA; J gene: TRBJ1-5; CDR3 protein: CASTLTSLSNQPQHF; CDR3 DNA: TGTGCCAGCACCTTGACATCCCTCAGCAATCAGCCCCAGCATTTT
D gene: TRBD1; V gene: TRBV6-5; clone size: NA; J gene: TRBJ2-2; CDR3 protein: CASRTDRGWTGELFF; CDR3 DNA: TGTGCCAGCAGAACCGACAGGGGTTGGACCGGGGAGCTGTTTTTT
D gene: NA; V gene: TRBV7-3; clone size: NA; J gene: TRBJ1-2; CDR3 protein: CASSLTGGQMDLGGYTF; CDR3 DNA: TGTGCCAGCAGCTTAACTGGTGGGCAGATGGACTTGGGAGGCTACACCTTC
D gene: NA; V gene: TRBV30; clone size: NA; J gene: TRBJ1-1; CDR3 protein: CAWSEQLNTEAFF; CDR3 DNA: TGTGCCTGGAGTGAACAGTTGAACACTGAAGCTTTCTTT
D gene: NA; V gene: TRBV19; clone size: NA; J gene: TRBJ1-1; CDR3 protein: CASAPRSGMNTEAFF; CDR3 DNA: TGTGCCAGTGCCCCGAGGAGTGGAATGAACACTGAAGCTTTCTTT
D gene: NA; V gene: TRBV12-3/TRBV12-4; clone size: NA; J gene: TRBJ1-5; CDR3 protein: CASSPNSNQPQHF; CDR3 DNA: TGTGCCAGCAGCCCAAATAGCAATCAGCCCCAGCATTTT
D gene: NA; V gene: TRBV28; clone size: NA; J gene: TRBJ1-2; CDR3 protein: CASSVHPTATLGYTF; CDR3 DNA: TGTGCCAGCAGTGTACACCCGACAGCTACCCTTGGCTACACCTTC
D gene: TRBD1; V gene: TRBV5-6; clone size: NA; J gene: TRBJ2-5; CDR3 protein: CASSSRGTGGAETQYF; CDR3 DNA: TGTGCCAGCAGCTCCCGGGGGACAGGGGGCGCGGAGACCCAGTACTTC
D gene: NA; V gene: TRBV2; clone size: NA; J gene: TRBJ1-5; CDR3 protein: CASSDGQGHQPQHF; CDR3 DNA: TGTGCCAGCAGTGATGGGCAGGGGCATCAGCCCCAGCATTTT
D gene: NA; V gene: TRBV11-2; clone size: once; J gene: TRBJ1-1; CDR3 protein: CASSSGGEAFF; CDR3 DNA: TGTGCCAGCAGCTCCGGAGGGGAAGCTTTCTTT
D gene: NA; V gene: TRBV18; clone size: NA; J gene: TRBJ1-2; CDR3 protein: CASSPSDSYGYTF; CDR3 DNA: TGTGCCAGCTCACCGTCCGACAGCTATGGCTACACCTTC
D gene: NA; V gene: TRBV28; clone size: NA; J gene: TRBJ1-2; CDR3 protein: CASSLGAYGYTF; CDR3 DNA: TGTGCCAGCAGTTTGGGGGCTTATGGCTACACCTTC
D gene: NA; V gene: TRBV2; clone size: NA; J gene: TRBJ2-7; CDR3 protein: CASKTRETAHEQYF; CDR3 DNA: TGTGCCAGCAAAACCCGGGAAACGGCCCACGAGCAGTACTTC
D gene: NA; V gene: TRBV5-5; clone size: NA; J gene: TRBJ1-6; CDR3 protein: CASTFSGDNSPLHF; CDR3 DNA: TGTGCCAGCACTTTTTCGGGGGATAATTCACCCCTCCACTTT
D gene: NA; V gene: TRBV29-1; clone size: NA; J gene: TRBJ1-5; CDR3 protein: CSVGGELGQPQHF; CDR3 DNA: TGCAGCGTTGGGGGGGAATTAGGTCAGCCCCAGCATTTT